The present TCR beta chain was sequenced within a study of shared clonotypes between healthy human individuals. The study's findings and limits: It was expected that sequencing depth would affect clonotype sharing among donors.

With 2 bases clipped from V and 0 bases from J, the junction kept 2 bases outside the gene matches. CDR3 length: 15 residues. Germline-derived CDR1 and CDR2 are SGDLS and YYNGEE. The material for each subset, its genomic DNA, was split evenly across several immunoSEQ plates. The assay was immunoSEQ multiplex PCR, and TCRdb's table has in-frame clones only and misses some. Here the sample spans some 1,600,000 clones, 98% being singletons. Remarks on this clone: Its matching antigen is unknown.

The chain carries TRBV9 and TRBJ1-1; 9 bases line up with TRBD1. Sequenced: naive CD4+ T cells sorted from blood. The subset here: CD45RA+ positively selected. This receptor was obtained from a man aged 25-45 years in good health. The CDR3 loop reads CASSVGQGMNTEAFF. The CDR3 bases are TGTGCCAGCAGCGTTGGACAGGGGATGAACACTGAAGCTTTCTTT.